The rows below give T cell receptor beta chains drawn from one sample of a study of blood T cell repertoires in COVID-19. The repertoire was sequenced with immunoSEQ multiplex PCR; TCRdb's copy has only in-frame clones and lacks some. The repertoire holds about 130,000 clones, with 65% to 85% as singletons. Sequenced: peripheral blood. The receptors stem from a man between 65 and 85 years old with acute or convalescent COVID-19. The CDR3 runs from the conserved cysteine through the conserved F or W. The order of the fields is clone size, J gene, CDR3 length, D gene, V gene, CDR3 protein, CDR3 DNA. A D gene is named only where the DNA matches it firmly. Expanded clones get a size class; other rows say once, few or many, or leave the size out.

>few|TRBJ2-7|14|TRBD1|TRBV5-1
CASSWGQGAREQYF
TGCGCCAGCAGCTGGGGACAGGGGGCGCGGGAGCAGTACTTC
>few|TRBJ2-7|12|TRBD1|TRBV12-3/TRBV12-4
CASSVTGGEQYF
TGTGCCAGCAGCGTGACAGGGGGCGAGCAGTACTTC
>NA|TRBJ1-2|15|NA|TRBV14
CASSPQGKANYGYTF
TGTGCCAGCAGCCCCCAGGGAAAAGCTAACTATGGCTACACCTTC
>NA|TRBJ2-3|13|NA|TRBV10-3
CAISDGGQGAQYF
TGTGCCATCAGTGACGGGGGGCAGGGAGCGCAGTATTTT
>NA|TRBJ1-2|15|TRBD1|TRBV6-6
CASSPWTGGDYGYTF
TGTGCCAGCAGTCCGTGGACAGGGGGAGACTATGGCTACACCTTC
>NA|TRBJ1-1|17|NA|TRBV4-1
CASSQGGGRSANTEAFF
TGCGCCAGCAGCCAAGGCGGTGGGAGGAGCGCGAACACTGAAGCTTTCTTT
>NA|TRBJ2-3|17|TRBD2|TRBV27
CASSLVWGLARGNTQYF
TGTGCCAGCAGTTTAGTTTGGGGACTAGCGAGGGGGAATACGCAGTATTTT
>few|TRBJ2-4|15|NA|TRBV6-5
CASSRTGGAGNIQYF
TGTGCCAGCAGTCGGACTGGGGGGGCCGGAAACATTCAGTACTTC
>NA|TRBJ1-1|18|TRBD1|TRBV3-1/TRBV3-2
CASSQTYRDRGRNTEAFF
TGTGCCAGCAGCCAAACTTACCGGGACAGGGGGAGGAACACTGAAGCTTTCTTT
>NA|TRBJ2-1|12|NA|TRBV3-1/TRBV3-2
CASSLQGNEQFF
TGTGCCAGCAGCCTCCAGGGCAATGAGCAGTTCTTC
>NA|TRBJ2-7|17|NA|TRBV7-8
CASSLTPRDLGSYEQYF
TGTGCCAGCAGCCTCACCCCCCGGGATCTCGGCTCCTACGAGCAGTACTTC
>NA|TRBJ1-2|12|TRBD1|TRBV5-4
CAFETGNYGYTF
TGTGCCTTTGAGACAGGGAACTATGGCTACACCTTC
>NA|TRBJ2-1|13|NA|TRBV5-4
CASSLSGSNEQFF
TGTGCCAGCAGCTTGAGCGGCAGCAATGAGCAGTTCTTC
>NA|TRBJ1-6|12|NA|TRBV7-9
CASSFPESPLHF
TGTGCCAGCAGCTTCCCGGAGTCACCCCTCCACTTT
>once|TRBJ1-5|16|TRBD1|TRBV27
CATQPLPGQGNQPQHF
TGTGCCACCCAACCCCTACCAGGACAGGGGAATCAGCCCCAGCATTTT
>NA|TRBJ2-2|14|TRBD1|TRBV3-1/TRBV3-2
CASSQMTGTGELFF
TGTGCCAGCAGCCAGATGACAGGGACCGGGGAGCTGTTTTTT
>NA|TRBJ1-1|15|NA|TRBV28
CASISGGSGRPEAFF
TGTGCCAGCATTTCAGGAGGGTCTGGGAGGCCTGAAGCTTTCTTT
>NA|TRBJ1-2|15|NA|TRBV14
CASSQDNRSPYGYTF
TGTGCCAGCAGCCAAGATAATAGGAGTCCCTATGGCTACACCTTC
>NA|TRBJ2-1|16|TRBD1|TRBV7-9
CASSLAGQGAYNEQFF
TGTGCCAGCAGCTTAGCGGGGCAGGGGGCCTACAATGAGCAGTTCTTC
>NA|TRBJ1-1|16|NA|TRBV4-1
CASSQGGLSPLTEAFF
TGCGCCAGCAGCCAGGGAGGACTCTCTCCCCTCACTGAAGCTTTCTTT
>NA|TRBJ1-3|17|NA|TRBV19
CASSIVSGFESGNTIYF
TGTGCCAGTAGTATTGTGTCAGGGTTTGAGTCTGGAAACACCATATATTTT
>NA|TRBJ2-5|15|TRBD2|TRBV3-1/TRBV3-2
CASSLGLAALSTQYF
TGTGCCAGCAGCTTGGGACTAGCGGCACTATCGACCCAGTACTTC
>NA|TRBJ1-1|12|NA|TRBV20-1
CSASLGPTGAFF
TGCAGTGCTAGTCTGGGCCCGACGGGGGCTTTCTTT
>NA|TRBJ2-5|15|TRBD2|TRBV5-5
CASSFGGGVRETQYF
TGTGCCAGCAGCTTTGGCGGGGGGGTACGTGAGACCCAGTACTTC